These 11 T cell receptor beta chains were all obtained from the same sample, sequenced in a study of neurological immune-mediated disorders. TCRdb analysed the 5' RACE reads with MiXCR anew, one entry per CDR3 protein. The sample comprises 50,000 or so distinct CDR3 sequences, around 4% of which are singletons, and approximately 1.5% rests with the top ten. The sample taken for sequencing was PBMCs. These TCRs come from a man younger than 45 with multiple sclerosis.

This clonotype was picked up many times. The CDR3 spells CASSTQVYEAFF. In DNA, the CDR3 is TGTGCCAGCAGCACCCAGGTCTATGAAGCTTTCTTT. The chain has TRBV12-3 or TRBV12-4 and TRBJ1-1, with D uncertain. Trimming pared 6 bases from V and 7 bases from J, leaving 12 bases between. The CDR3 runs 12 residues.

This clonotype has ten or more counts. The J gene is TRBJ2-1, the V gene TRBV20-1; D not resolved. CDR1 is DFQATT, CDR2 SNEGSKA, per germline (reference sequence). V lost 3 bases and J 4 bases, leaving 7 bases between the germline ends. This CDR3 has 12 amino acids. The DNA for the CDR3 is TGCAGTGCTAGTCTGCGGTACAATGAGCAGTTCTTC. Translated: CSASLRYNEQFF.

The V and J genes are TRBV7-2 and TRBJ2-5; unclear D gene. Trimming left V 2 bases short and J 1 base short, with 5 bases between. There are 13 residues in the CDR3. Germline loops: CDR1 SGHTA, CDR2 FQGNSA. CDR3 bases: TGTGCCAGCAGCTTACCTCCCCAAGAGACCCAGTACTTC. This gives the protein CASSLPPQETQYF.

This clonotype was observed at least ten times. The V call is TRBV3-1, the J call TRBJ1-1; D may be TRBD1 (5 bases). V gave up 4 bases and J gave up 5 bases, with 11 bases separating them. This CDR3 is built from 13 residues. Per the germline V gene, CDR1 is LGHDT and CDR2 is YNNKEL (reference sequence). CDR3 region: CASSRTGGTEAFF. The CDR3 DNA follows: TGTGCCAGCAGCCGAACGGGGGGAACTGAAGCTTTCTTT.

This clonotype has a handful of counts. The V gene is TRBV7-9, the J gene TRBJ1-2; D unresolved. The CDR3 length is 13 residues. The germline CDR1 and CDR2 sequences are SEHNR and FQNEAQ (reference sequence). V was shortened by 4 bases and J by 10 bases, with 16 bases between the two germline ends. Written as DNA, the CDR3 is TGTGCCAGCAGCTACCGAGGGAATGGGTACTACACCTTC. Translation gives CASSYRGNGYYTF.

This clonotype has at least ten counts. The chain's CDR3 is CASSSGLAGNTDTQYF. CDR3 coding DNA: TGTGCCAGCAGCTCTGGACTAGCGGGTAACACAGATACGCAGTATTTT. The chain has TRBV7-9 and TRBJ2-3; 11 bases align to TRBD2. Losses at the gene ends were 4 bases for V and 2 bases for J; bases not matched to a gene: 5. The CDR3 is made up of 16 amino acids. In germline, CDR1 is SEHNR, CDR2 FQNEAQ (reference sequence).

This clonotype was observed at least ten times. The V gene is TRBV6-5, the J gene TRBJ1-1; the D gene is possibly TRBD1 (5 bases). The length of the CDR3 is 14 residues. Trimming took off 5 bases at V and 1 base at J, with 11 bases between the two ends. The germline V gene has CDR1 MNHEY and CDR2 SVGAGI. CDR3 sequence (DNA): TGTGCCAGCAGTGCAGGGACCAAGAACACTGAAGCTTTCTTT. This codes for CASSAGTKNTEAFF.

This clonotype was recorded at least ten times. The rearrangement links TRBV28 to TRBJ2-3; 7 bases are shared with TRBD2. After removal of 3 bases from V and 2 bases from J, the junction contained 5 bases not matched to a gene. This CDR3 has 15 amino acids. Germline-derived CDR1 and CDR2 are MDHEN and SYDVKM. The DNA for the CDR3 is TGTGCCAGCAGTTTTCTAGCGGCCCCCACAGATACGCAGTATTTT. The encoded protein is CASSFLAAPTDTQYF.

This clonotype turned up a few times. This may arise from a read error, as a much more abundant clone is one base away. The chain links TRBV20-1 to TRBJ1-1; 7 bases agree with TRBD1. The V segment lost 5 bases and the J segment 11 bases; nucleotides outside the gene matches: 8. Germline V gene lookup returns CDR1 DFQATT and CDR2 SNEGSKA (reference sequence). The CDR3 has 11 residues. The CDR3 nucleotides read TGCAGTGCTGAAGAGACAGGGTCGGCTTTCTTT. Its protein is CSAEETGSAFF.

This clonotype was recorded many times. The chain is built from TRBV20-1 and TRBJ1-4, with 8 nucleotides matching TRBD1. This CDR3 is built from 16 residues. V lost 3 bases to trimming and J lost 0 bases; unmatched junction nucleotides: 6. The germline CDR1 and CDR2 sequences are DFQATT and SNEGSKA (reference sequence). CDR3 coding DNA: TGCAGTGCTAGGGAGGGACAGGCCACAACTAATGAAAAACTGTTTTTT. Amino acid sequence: CSAREGQATTNEKLFF.

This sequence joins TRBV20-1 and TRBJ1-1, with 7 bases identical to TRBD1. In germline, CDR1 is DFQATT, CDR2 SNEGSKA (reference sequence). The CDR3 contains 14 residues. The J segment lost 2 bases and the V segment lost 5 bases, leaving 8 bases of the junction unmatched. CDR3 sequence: CSAVRDRLNTEAFF. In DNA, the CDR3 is TGCAGTGCTGTGCGGGACAGACTTAACACTGAAGCTTTCTTT.